A single sample is the source of the 22 T cell receptor beta chains below, sequenced in a study of blood T cell repertoires in COVID-19. TCRdb keeps only in-frame clones here, not all; method: immunoSEQ multiplex PCR. The data contain around 700,000 clones, around 90% of them singletons. The sequenced sample consisted of peripheral blood. The receptors come from a woman in her late teens or twenties with acute or convalescent COVID-19.

The chain couples TRBV10-3 to TRBJ1-1, with a tentative D call TRBD1 (6 bases). V lost 2 bases to trimming and J lost 1 base, with 8 bases between them. CDR1 is ENHRY, CDR2 SYGVKD, per germline. The CDR3 loop spans 14 amino acids. CDR3 loop: CAISEDRRNTEAFF. CDR3 bases: TGTGCCATCAGTGAGGACAGGAGGAACACTGAAGCTTTCTTT.

The chain couples TRBV7-9 to TRBJ2-7; 8 bases are shared with TRBD2. The CDR3 is 16 residues long. The trim removed 5 bases at V and 1 base at J, leaving 10 bases unmatched. Germline V gene data show CDR1 as SEHNR and CDR2 as FQNEAQ (reference sequence). The CDR3 here is CASSLSGGHGSYEQYF. CDR3 nucleotide sequence: TGTGCCAGCAGCCTAAGCGGGGGTCACGGATCCTACGAGCAGTACTTC. The complete variable domain, with remaining parts taken from reference TRBV7-9 and TRBJ2-7, reads DTGVSQNPRHKITKRGQNVTFRCDPISEHNRLYWYRQTLGQGPEFLTYFQNEAQLEKSRLLSDRFSAERPKGSFSTLEIQRTEQGDSAMYLCASSLSGGHGSYEQYFGPGTRLTVT.

V gene TRBV6-5 combines with J gene TRBJ1-1; the D is unclear. The CDR3 runs 15 residues. The ends were cut back, 6 bases at V and 4 bases at J, with 18 bases in the middle. Germline lookup yields CDR1 MNHEY and CDR2 SVGAGI. The CDR3 DNA is TGTGCCAGCAGCTCCCCCCCCAAGGCGGCCACTGAAGCTTTCTTT. Translated, it gives CASSSPPKAATEAFF.

Only a few counts were recorded for this clone. The chain combines TRBV27 with TRBJ2-3; 9 bases match TRBD2. The CDR3 runs to 15 residues. Germline assignment: CDR1 MNHEY and CDR2 SMNVEV (reference sequence). The ends lost 4 bases at V and 1 base at J; junction bases unmatched: 3. CDR3 bases: TGTGCCAGCAGTTGGGCTAGCGGGGGCACAGATACGCAGTATTTT. It specifies CASSWASGGTDTQYF.

This chain connects TRBV28 to TRBJ2-2, with no clear D. The V gene lost 6 bases and the J gene lost 9 bases, with 14 bases spanning the gap. Germline V gene sequence: CDR1 MDHEN, CDR2 SYDVKM. The CDR3 totals 13 residues. CDR3 protein: CASSPPLLWELFF. In nucleotides, the CDR3 is TGTGCCAGCAGCCCACCCCTACTTTGGGAGCTGTTTTTT.

J is TRBJ2-2 and V is TRBV4-3; perhaps TRBD2 as D (5 bases). The V end was cut by 5 bases, the J end by 5 bases, with 9 bases between. Germline V gives CDR1 LGHNA, CDR2 YSLEER. This CDR3 spans 13 amino acids. CDR3 DNA: TGCGCCAGCAGCTTTCGGAGGACCGGGGAGCTGTTTTTT. Its protein product is CASSFRRTGELFF.

V is TRBV9 and J is TRBJ2-3; no firm D call. Germline CDR1 is SGDLS and CDR2 is YYNGEE. The ends were cut back, 0 bases at V and 3 bases at J, with 5 bases in the middle. The CDR3 sequence is 13 residues long. DNA for the CDR3: TGTGCCAGCAGCGTAGGGGCAACAGATACGCAGTATTTT. This encodes CASSVGATDTQYF.

J is TRBJ2-3 and V is TRBV9; D gene ambiguous. The CDR3 has 13 residues. Germline CDR1 reads SGDLS; CDR2 reads YYNGEE. V lost 2 bases, J lost 6 bases, and 10 bases lay in between. The CDR3 coding sequence is TGTGCCAGCAGCGTTTCCGGAGAGGATACGCAGTATTTT. Its protein is CASSVSGEDTQYF.

The chain couples TRBV29-1 to TRBJ2-5; D is perhaps TRBD2 (6 bases). CDR3 length equals 13 residues. Trimming removed 8 bases at V and 2 bases at J, with 15 bases between. CDR1 and CDR2 from the germline V gene are SQVTM and ANQGSEA. This chain's CDR3 is CSKGGRPQETQYF. The CDR3 nucleotides read TGCAGCAAGGGAGGCCGGCCACAAGAGACCCAGTACTTC.

V usage is TRBV6-5 and J usage is TRBJ1-2; possibly TRBD1 for D (6 bases). The ends were cut back, 10 bases at V and 0 bases at J, with 15 bases in the middle. Germline values: CDR1 MNHEY, CDR2 SVGAGI. The CDR3 is 14 amino acids. CDR3 DNA sequence: TGTGCCATCATCTCAGGGGAAGCTAACTATGGCTACACCTTC. This encodes CAIISGEANYGYTF.

V and J are TRBV7-6 and TRBJ2-7; 7 positions agree with TRBD1. Per germline, CDR1 SGHVS and CDR2 FNYEAQ. The CDR3 has 17 amino acids. V was clipped by 0 bases and J by 3 bases; unmatched bases: 11. The CDR3 bases are TGTGCCAGCAGCTTAGCAGACTCCGGGACAGTCGGCTACGAGCAGTACTTC. It is translated as CASSLADSGTVGYEQYF.

The chain recombines TRBV2 with TRBJ2-7; 11 nucleotides align to TRBD2. This CDR3 is built from 16 residues. Unmatched junction bases numbered 9, after V lost 8 bases and J lost 0 bases. From germline, CDR1 is SNHLY and CDR2 FYNNEI. The CDR3 nucleotides read TGTGCCAGCCGGGATAGCGGGGGGGTGAGCTCCTACGAGCAGTACTTC. Translating it yields CASRDSGGVSSYEQYF.

CDR3 loop: CASSDMRGRTYEQYF. The CDR3 region has the DNA TGCGCCAGCAGTGACATGCGGGGGAGAACCTACGAGCAGTACTTC. The chain couples TRBV10-2 to TRBJ2-7; TRBD2 agrees at 7 bases. This CDR3 spans 15 amino acids. Germline CDR1 and CDR2: WSHSY and SAAADI. J gave up 2 bases and V 3 bases, and 7 bases lay outside the gene matches.

This chain joins TRBV7-8 and TRBJ2-7; D might be TRBD2 (5 bases). The CDR3 loop spans 14 amino acids. The V end lost 6 bases, the J end lost 7 bases, and 19 bases lay between the germline ends. Germline-derived CDR1 and CDR2 are SGHVS and FQNEAQ. The CDR3 sequence is CASSPRPTGSEQYF. The DNA of the CDR3 is TGTGCCAGCAGTCCACGACCCACTGGGAGTGAGCAGTACTTC.

The genes are TRBV2 and TRBJ1-1; D perhaps matches TRBD1 (5 bases). The CDR3 is made up of 13 amino acids. With 10 bases removed from V and 2 bases from J, the gap between germline ends came to 14 bases. The V gene's germline CDR1 is SNHLY and CDR2 FYNNEI. CDR3 sequence reads: CATQQVPNTEAFF. The CDR3 bases are TGTGCCACCCAACAGGTCCCAAACACTGAAGCTTTCTTT.

The chain joins TRBV7-9 to TRBJ2-7; maybe TRBD1 (6 bases). Germline CDR1 SEHNR, CDR2 FQNEAQ (reference sequence). There are 16 residues in the CDR3. V gave up 4 bases and J gave up 1 base, with 17 bases separating them. CDR3 protein: CASSSYRDGFSYEQYF. The CDR3 DNA sequence: TGTGCCAGCAGCTCCTACAGGGACGGATTTTCCTACGAGCAGTACTTC. Complete variable domain (other parts from reference TRBV7-9 and TRBJ2-7): DTGVSQNPRHKITKRGQNVTFRCDPISEHNRLYWYRQTLGQGPEFLTYFQNEAQLEKSRLLSDRFSAERPKGSFSTLEIQRTEQGDSAMYLCASSSYRDGFSYEQYFGPGTRLTVT.

This clone occurred once. The chain combines TRBV28 with TRBJ1-5, with 10 bases fitting TRBD1. V trimming: 6 bases; J trimming: 3 bases; junction bases outside the gene matches: 5. The CDR3 totals 15 residues. Germline V gene data show CDR1 as MDHEN and CDR2 as SYDVKM. The CDR3 nucleotides are TGTGCCAGCAGCCGGACAGGGGGGGACAATCAGCCCCAGCATTTT. This translates into CASSRTGGDNQPQHF. Full variable domain (remainder filled in from reference TRBV28 and TRBJ1-5): DVKVTQSSRYLVKRTGEKVFLECVQDMDHENMFWYRQDPGLGLRLIYFSYDVKMKEKGDIPEGYSVSREKKERFSLILESASTNQTSMYLCASSRTGGDNQPQHFGDGTRLSIL.

The chain combines TRBV6-2 or TRBV6-3 with TRBJ2-2; the match to TRBD1 covers 10 bases. Germline loops: CDR1 MNHEY, CDR2 SVGEGT. V lost 5 bases, J lost 6 bases, and 6 bases stayed unmatched. The CDR3 is made up of 15 amino acids. Here the CDR3 reads CASSILGTGAGELFF. Written as DNA, the CDR3 is TGTGCCAGCAGTATCCTCGGGACAGGGGCCGGGGAGCTGTTTTTT.

This chain uses TRBV2 with TRBJ1-1, with D uncertain. Germline-derived CDR1 and CDR2 are SNHLY and FYNNEI. V dropped 11 bases and J dropped 0 bases, with 13 bases sitting between them. This CDR3 region has 13 residues. CDR3 in DNA: TGTGCCGCGGCGGCAGTCATGAACACTGAAGCTTTCTTT. This encodes CAAAAVMNTEAFF.

The J gene is TRBJ2-1, the V gene TRBV29-1; 9 bases agree with TRBD1. V shed 6 bases, J shed 7 bases, and the junction held 10 bases outside the gene matches. Germline V gene lookup returns CDR1 SQVTM and CDR2 ANQGSEA. The CDR3 is 14 residues long. CDR3 coding DNA: TGCAGCGTGGACGGGACAGGGTTTGATAATGAGCAGTTCTTC. Translation gives CSVDGTGFDNEQFF.

The rearrangement joins TRBV5-4 to TRBJ2-1, with TRBD2 matching 14 bases. CDR1 and CDR2 (germline): SGHNT, YYREEE (reference sequence). V dropped 2 bases and J dropped 7; count of bases not matched to a gene: 8. This CDR3 region has 17 residues. The CDR3 nucleotides read TGTGCCAGCAGCTTCTACCTGACTAGCGGGGGGGCGAATGAGCAGTTCTTC. This encodes CASSFYLTSGGANEQFF.

V is TRBV19 and J is TRBJ1-2; D is uncertain. V lost 7 bases and J 4 bases, leaving 22 bases between the germline ends. The CDR3 runs 16 residues. Germline CDR1 is LNHDA and CDR2 is SQIVND (reference sequence). The CDR3 DNA sequence: TGTGCCAGTACCGATTGGTGGCAGGCCTCCACCTATGGCTACACCTTC. Encoded protein: CASTDWWQASTYGYTF.